Listed below are T cell receptor beta chains from one sample, sequenced in a study of cytomegalovirus exposure and HLA in healthy donors. Libraries were prepared by immunoSEQ multiplex PCR; TCRdb keeps only in-frame clonotypes and omits some of them. The table records 150,000 to 200,000 clones, 75% to 85% of them present only once. The sequenced material came from PBMCs. The source of these receptors is a man aged 25 to 40 in good health and CMV-seropositive. Both conserved end residues are part of each CDR3. A D gene is named only where the DNA matches it firmly. The size of a clone is reported for some rows only, either as once, few or many, or as a class for expanded clones.

CDR3: CASRHYGTNETQYF
DNA: TGTGCCAGCAGGCATTATGGGACTAACGAGACCCAGTACTTC
V: TRBV28
D: TRBD2
J: TRBJ2-5
size: NA

CDR3: CASSSLSRQGSYEQYF
DNA: TGTGCCAGCAGTTCCCTTTCGAGGCAGGGGTCCTACGAGCAGTACTTC
V: TRBV28
D: NA
J: TRBJ2-7
size: few

CDR3: CASSPGTSGGLFDGELFF
DNA: TGTGCCAGCAGTCCAGGGACTAGCGGGGGGTTATTCGACGGGGAGCTGTTTTTT
V: TRBV27
D: TRBD2
J: TRBJ2-2
size: NA

CDR3: CASSWAGDSFF
DNA: TGTGCCAGCAGTTGGGCGGGGGATTCGTTTTTT
V: TRBV28
D: NA
J: TRBJ1-4
size: NA

CDR3: CATGSSGSSPDTQYF
DNA: TGTGCCACCGGAAGTAGCGGGAGTTCCCCAGATACGCAGTATTTT
V: TRBV9
D: TRBD2
J: TRBJ2-3
size: NA

CDR3: CASTSPGRGVTGNTIYF
DNA: TGTGCCAGCACCTCCCCGGGCAGGGGAGTCACTGGAAACACCATATATTTT
V: TRBV28
D: NA
J: TRBJ1-3
size: NA

CDR3: CASSSTGRGTHNEQFF
DNA: TGTGCCAGCAGCTCGACTGGGCGGGGTACCCACAATGAGCAGTTCTTC
V: TRBV7-9
D: NA
J: TRBJ2-1
size: once

CDR3: CASRPGGGGQPQHF
DNA: TGTGCCAGCCGCCCCGGGGGGGGTGGGCAGCCCCAGCATTTT
V: TRBV28
D: NA
J: TRBJ1-5
size: NA

CDR3: CASSDRVKTEAFF
DNA: TGTGCCAGCAGTGACAGGGTGAAAACTGAAGCTTTCTTT
V: TRBV6-5
D: TRBD1
J: TRBJ1-1
size: NA

CDR3: CASSSGFQETQYF
DNA: TGTGCCAGCAGCTCGGGGTTCCAAGAGACCCAGTACTTC
V: TRBV28
D: NA
J: TRBJ2-5
size: NA

CDR3: CASSLDETSGGYNEQFF
DNA: TGTGCCAGCAGCTTAGATGAGACTAGCGGGGGCTACAATGAGCAGTTCTTC
V: TRBV7-6
D: TRBD2
J: TRBJ2-1
size: NA

CDR3: CASSSWDRGRQWNTEAFF
DNA: TGTGCCAGCAGCTCATGGGACAGGGGGCGTCAATGGAACACTGAAGCTTTCTTT
V: TRBV7-8
D: TRBD1
J: TRBJ1-1
size: NA

CDR3: CASSLRLAAPYEQYF
DNA: TGTGCCAGCAGTTTACGACTAGCGGCTCCCTACGAGCAGTACTTC
V: TRBV27
D: TRBD2
J: TRBJ2-7
size: NA

CDR3: CASSIRGTNTGELFF
DNA: TGTGCCAGTAGTATTCGGGGGACGAACACCGGGGAGCTGTTTTTT
V: TRBV19
D: NA
J: TRBJ2-2
size: NA

CDR3: CASSGVAGDTGELFF
DNA: TGTGCCAGCAGTGGGGTGGCAGGGGACACCGGGGAGCTGTTTTTT
V: TRBV2
D: NA
J: TRBJ2-2
size: NA

CDR3: CASSQDLFRVGYGYTF
DNA: TGCGCCAGCAGCCAAGATCTGTTCAGGGTGGGGTATGGCTACACCTTC
V: TRBV4-3
D: NA
J: TRBJ1-2
size: NA

CDR3: CASSPTGTSGRAGANEQFF
DNA: TGTGCCAGCAGCCCGACGGGGACTAGCGGGAGGGCGGGTGCGAATGAGCAGTTCTTC
V: TRBV9
D: TRBD2
J: TRBJ2-1
size: NA